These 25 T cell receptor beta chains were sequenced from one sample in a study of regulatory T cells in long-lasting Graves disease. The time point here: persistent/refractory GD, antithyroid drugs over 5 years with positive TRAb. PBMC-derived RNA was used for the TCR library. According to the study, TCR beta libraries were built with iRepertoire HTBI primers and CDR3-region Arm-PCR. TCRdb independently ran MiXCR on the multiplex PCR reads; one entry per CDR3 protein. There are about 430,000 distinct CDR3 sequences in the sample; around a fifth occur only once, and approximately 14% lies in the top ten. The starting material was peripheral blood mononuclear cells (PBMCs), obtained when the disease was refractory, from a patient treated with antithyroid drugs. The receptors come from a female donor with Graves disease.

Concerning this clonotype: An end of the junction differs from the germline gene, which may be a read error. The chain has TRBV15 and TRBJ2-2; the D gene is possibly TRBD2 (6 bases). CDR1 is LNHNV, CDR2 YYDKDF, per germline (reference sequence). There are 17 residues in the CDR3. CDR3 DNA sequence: TGTGCCACCAGCAGAGATCGGGGGACCGCCAACACCGGGGAGCTGTCTTTT. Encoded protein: CATSRDRGTANTGELSF.

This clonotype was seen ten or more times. CDR3 residues: CASSTPPLGETQYF. The DNA for the CDR3 is TGTGCCAGCAGTACCCCTCCCTTAGGGGAGACCCAGTACTTC. The chain is built from TRBV12-3 or TRBV12-4 and TRBJ2-5; D is unclear. The CDR3 runs to 14 residues. The germline V and J ends were trimmed by 5 bases and 5 bases, with 15 bases remaining between them.

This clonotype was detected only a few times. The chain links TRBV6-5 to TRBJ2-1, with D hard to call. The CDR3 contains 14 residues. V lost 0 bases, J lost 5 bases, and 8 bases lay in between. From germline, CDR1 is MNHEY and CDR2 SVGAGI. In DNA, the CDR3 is TGTGCCAGCAGTTACTCGATAACTAACAATGAGCAGTTCTTC. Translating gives CASSYSITNNEQFF.

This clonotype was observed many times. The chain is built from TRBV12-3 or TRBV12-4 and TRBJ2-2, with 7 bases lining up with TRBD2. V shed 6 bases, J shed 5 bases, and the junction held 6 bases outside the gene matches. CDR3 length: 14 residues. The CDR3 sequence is CASRLMRETGELFF. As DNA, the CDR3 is TGTGCCAGCAGGCTTATGCGGGAGACCGGGGAGCTGTTTTTT.

CDR3 nucleotides: TGTGCCAGCAGGAGAAGTACTTCTGGGGCCAACGTCCTGACTTTC. Translating gives CASRRSTSGANVLTF. The chain has TRBV6-1 and TRBJ2-6; D not certain. There are 15 residues in the CDR3. V was shortened by 6 bases and J by 1 base, with 10 bases between the two germline ends. The germline V gene has CDR1 MNHNS and CDR2 SASEGT.

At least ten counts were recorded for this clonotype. CDR3 sequence (DNA): TGCAGCGTTGAAGGGCAGGGCCCAGAGACCCAGTACTTC. Residues: CSVEGQGPETQYF. The V call is TRBV29-1, the J call TRBJ2-5; a possible D gene is TRBD1 (5 bases). Germline-derived CDR1 and CDR2 are SQVTM and ANQGSEA. V lost 1 base and J lost 4, with 10 bases in between. CDR3 size: 13 residues.

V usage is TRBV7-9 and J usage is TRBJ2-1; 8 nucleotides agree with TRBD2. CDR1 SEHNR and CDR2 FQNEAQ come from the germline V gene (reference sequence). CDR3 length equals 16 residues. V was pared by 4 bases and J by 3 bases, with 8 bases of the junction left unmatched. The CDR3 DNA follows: TGTGCCAGCAGCTCGGGGGGGCGGGGGAACTACAATGAGCAGTTCTTC. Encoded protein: CASSSGGRGNYNEQFF.

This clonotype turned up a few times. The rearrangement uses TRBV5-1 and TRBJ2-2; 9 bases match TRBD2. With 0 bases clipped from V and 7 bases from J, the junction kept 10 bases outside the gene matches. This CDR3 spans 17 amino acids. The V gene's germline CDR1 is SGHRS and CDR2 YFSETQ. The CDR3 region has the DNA TGCGCCAGCAGCTTGGCGGCTAGCGGGGACGGGCGCGGGGAGCTGTTTTTT. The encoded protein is CASSLAASGDGRGELFF.

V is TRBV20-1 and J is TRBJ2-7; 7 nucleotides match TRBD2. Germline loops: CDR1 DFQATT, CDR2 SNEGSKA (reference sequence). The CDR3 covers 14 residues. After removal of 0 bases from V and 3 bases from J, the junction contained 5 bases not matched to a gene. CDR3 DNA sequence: TGCAGTGCTAGAGATTTCCAGCGGGACTACGAGCAGTACTTC. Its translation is CSARDFQRDYEQYF.

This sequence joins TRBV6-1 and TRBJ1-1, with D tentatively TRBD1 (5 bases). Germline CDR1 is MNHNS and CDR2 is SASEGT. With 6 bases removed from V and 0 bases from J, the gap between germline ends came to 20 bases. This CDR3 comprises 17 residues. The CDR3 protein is CASSPSRDGTMNTEAFF. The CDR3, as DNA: TGTGCCAGCAGCCCGAGCAGGGACGGTACCATGAACACTGAAGCTTTCTTT.

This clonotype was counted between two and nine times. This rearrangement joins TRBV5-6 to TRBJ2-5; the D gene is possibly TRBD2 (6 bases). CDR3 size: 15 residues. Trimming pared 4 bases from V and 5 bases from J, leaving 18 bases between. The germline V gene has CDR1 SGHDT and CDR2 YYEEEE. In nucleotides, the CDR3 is TGTGCCAGCAGCCTCCAGGGCGCGGGGCTGGAGACCCAGTACTTC. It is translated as CASSLQGAGLETQYF.

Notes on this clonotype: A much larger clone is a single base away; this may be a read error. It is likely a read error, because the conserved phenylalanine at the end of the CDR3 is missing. Written as DNA, the CDR3 is TGCAGCGTTGAGGGCAGGGGCTGGGGCTACACCCTC. It yields the protein CSVEGRGWGYTL. This chain connects TRBV29-1 to TRBJ1-2; D is possibly TRBD1 (6 bases). The CDR3 length is 12 residues. Germline lookup yields CDR1 SQVTM and CDR2 ANQGSEA. Trimming pared 3 bases from V and 8 bases from J, leaving 13 bases between.

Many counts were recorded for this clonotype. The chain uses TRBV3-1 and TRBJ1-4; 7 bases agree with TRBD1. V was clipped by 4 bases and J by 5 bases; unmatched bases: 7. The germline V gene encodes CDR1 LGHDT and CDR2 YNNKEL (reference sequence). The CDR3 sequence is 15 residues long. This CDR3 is CASSPRDRENEKLFF. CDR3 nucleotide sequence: TGTGCCAGCAGCCCCAGAGACAGGGAGAATGAAAAACTGTTTTTT. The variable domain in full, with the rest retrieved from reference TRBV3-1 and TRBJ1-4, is DTAVSQTPKYLVTQMGNDKSIKCEQNLGHDTMYWYKQDSKKFLKIMFSYNNKELIINETVPNRFSPKSPDKAHLNLHINSLELGDSAVYFCASSPRDRENEKLFFGSGTQLSVL.

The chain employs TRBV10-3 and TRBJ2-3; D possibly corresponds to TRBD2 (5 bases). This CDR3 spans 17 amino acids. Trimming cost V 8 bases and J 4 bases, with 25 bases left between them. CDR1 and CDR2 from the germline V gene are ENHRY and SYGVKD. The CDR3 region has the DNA TGTGCCATCGGTTCCCCTCACCTCGGTGGGAGCCCAGATACGCAGTATTTT. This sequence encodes CAIGSPHLGGSPDTQYF.

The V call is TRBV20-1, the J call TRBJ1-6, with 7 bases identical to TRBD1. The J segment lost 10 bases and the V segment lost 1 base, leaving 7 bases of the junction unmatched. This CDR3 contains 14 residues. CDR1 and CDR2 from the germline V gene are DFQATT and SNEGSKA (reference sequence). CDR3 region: CSARGQGWGSPLHF. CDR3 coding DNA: TGCAGTGCTAGAGGACAGGGTTGGGGATCACCCCTCCACTTT.

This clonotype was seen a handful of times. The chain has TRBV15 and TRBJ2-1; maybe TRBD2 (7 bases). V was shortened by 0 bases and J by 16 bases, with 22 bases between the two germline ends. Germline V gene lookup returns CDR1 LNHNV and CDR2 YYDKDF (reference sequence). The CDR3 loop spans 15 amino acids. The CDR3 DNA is TGTGCCACCAGCAGAGATCGAGGGGGAGGGACCCGCCATTTCTTC. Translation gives CATSRDRGGGTRHFF.

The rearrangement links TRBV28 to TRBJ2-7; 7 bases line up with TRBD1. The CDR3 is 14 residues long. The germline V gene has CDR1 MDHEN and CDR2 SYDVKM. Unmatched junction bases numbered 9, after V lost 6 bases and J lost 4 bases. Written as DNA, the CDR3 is TGTGCCAGCAGCTTGATGGGGACAGCATACGAGCAGTACTTC. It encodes CASSLMGTAYEQYF.

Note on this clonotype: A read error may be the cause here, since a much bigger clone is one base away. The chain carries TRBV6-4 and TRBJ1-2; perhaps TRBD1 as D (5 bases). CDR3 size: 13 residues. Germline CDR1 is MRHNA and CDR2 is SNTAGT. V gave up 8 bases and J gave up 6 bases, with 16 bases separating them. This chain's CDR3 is CASGLFGRDGYTF. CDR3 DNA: TGTGCCAGCGGCCTTTTTGGCAGGGATGGCTACACCTTC.

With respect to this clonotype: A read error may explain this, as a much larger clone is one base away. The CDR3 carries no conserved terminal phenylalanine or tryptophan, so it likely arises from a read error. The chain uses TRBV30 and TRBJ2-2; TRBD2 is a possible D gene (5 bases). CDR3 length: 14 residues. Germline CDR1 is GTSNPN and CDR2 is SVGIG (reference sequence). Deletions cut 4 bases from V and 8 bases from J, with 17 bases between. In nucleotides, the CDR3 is TGTGCCTGGACGTCTACTAGACCAGCGGGGGAGCTGTTTTCT. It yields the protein CAWTSTRPAGELFS.

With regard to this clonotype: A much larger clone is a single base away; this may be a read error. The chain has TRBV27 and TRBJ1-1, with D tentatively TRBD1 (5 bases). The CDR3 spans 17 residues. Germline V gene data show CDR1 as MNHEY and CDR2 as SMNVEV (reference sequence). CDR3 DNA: TGTGCCAGCAGTTCGAATCGACTGGGGGTAGGGAACACTGAAGCTTCCTTT. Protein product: CASSSNRLGVGNTEASF.

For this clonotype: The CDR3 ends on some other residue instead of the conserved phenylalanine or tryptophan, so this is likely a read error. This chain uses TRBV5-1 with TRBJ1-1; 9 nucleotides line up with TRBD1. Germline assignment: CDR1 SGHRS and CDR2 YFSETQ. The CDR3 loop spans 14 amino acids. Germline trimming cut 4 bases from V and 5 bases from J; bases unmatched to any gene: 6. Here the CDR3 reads CASSPDRGITEAFL. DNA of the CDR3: TGCGCCAGCAGCCCGGACAGGGGAATTACTGAAGCTTTCCTT.

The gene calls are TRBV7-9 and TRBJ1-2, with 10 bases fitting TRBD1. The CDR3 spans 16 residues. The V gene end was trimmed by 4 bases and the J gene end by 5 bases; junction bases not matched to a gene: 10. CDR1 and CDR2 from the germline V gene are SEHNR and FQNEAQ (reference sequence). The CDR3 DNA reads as TGTGCCAGCAGCTCGGGACAGGGGCCCGCATCTTATGGCTACACCTTC. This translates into CASSSGQGPASYGYTF.

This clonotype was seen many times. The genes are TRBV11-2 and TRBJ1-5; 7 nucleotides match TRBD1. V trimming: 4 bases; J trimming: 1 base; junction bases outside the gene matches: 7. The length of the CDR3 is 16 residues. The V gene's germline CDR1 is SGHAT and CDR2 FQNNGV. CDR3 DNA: TGTGCCAGCAGCTCAGTAAGGGGGCAAAGCAATCAGCCCCAGCATTTT. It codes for CASSSVRGQSNQPQHF.

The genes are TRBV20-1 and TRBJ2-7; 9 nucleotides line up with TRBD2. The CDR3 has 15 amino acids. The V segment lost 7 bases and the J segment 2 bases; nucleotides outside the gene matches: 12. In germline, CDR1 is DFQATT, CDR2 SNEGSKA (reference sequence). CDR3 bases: TGCAGTGGGAACAGCGGGAGGTCCCGCGCCTACGAGCAGTACTTC. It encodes CSGNSGRSRAYEQYF.

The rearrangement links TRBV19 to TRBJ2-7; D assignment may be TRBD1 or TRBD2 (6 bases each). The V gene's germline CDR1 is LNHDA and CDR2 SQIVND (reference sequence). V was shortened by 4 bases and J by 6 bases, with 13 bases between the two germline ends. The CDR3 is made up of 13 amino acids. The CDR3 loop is CASSTQGLGEQYF. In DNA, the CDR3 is TGTGCCAGTAGTACACAGGGACTCGGCGAGCAGTACTTC.